A single TCR beta chain is shown here with its context. The sample belongs to a study of control samples from healthy donors and cancer patients. The V gene end was trimmed by 0 bases and the J gene end by 2 bases; junction bases not matched to a gene: 5. This CDR3 is built from 16 residues. CDR1 SGHRS and CDR2 YFSETQ come from the germline V gene. Measured with immunoSEQ multiplex PCR; TCRdb has only the in-frame clones, and not every one. This sample has some 140,000 clones, with just under 95% found just once. The V call is TRBV5-1, the J call TRBJ1-3; 7 positions match TRBD1. The receptor was derived from a man younger than 45 in good health. The sequencing input was blood. CDR3 sequence: CASSLEGAGPGNTIYF. The CDR3, as DNA: TGCGCCAGCAGCTTGGAGGGGGCTGGTCCTGGAAACACCATATATTTT.